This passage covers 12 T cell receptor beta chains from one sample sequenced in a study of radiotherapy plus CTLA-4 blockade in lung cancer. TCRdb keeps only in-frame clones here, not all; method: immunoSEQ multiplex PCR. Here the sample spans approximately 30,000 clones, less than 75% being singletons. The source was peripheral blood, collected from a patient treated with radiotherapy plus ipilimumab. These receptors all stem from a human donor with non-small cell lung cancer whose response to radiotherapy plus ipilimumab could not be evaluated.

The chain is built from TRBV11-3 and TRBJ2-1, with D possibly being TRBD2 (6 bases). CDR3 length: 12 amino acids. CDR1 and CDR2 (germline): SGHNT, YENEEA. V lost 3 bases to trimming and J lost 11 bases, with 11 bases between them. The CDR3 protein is CASSFREAQQFF. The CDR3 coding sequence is TGTGCCAGCAGCTTCAGGGAGGCCCAGCAGTTCTTC.

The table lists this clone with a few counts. The chain's CDR3 is CASSSADRGHNQPQHF. In DNA form, the CDR3 reads TGTGCCAGCAGTTCCGCCGACAGGGGGCATAATCAGCCCCAGCATTTT. The V call is TRBV6-6, the J call TRBJ1-5; 10 bases line up with TRBD1. This CDR3 comprises 16 residues. J gave up 4 bases and V 4 bases, and 7 bases lay outside the gene matches. Germline values: CDR1 MNHNY, CDR2 SVGAGI (reference sequence).

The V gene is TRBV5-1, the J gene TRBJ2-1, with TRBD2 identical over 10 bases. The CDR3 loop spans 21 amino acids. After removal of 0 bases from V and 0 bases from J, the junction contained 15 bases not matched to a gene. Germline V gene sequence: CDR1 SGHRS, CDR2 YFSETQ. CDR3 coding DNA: TGCGCCAGCAGCTTGGAGTTATTAGCGGGAGGTTGGGGGAGCTCCTACAATGAGCAGTTCTTC. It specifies CASSLELLAGGWGSSYNEQFF.

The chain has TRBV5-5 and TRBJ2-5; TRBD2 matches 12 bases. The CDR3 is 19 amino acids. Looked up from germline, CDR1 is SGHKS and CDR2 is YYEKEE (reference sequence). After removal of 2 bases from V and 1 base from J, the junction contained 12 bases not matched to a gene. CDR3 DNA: TGTGCCAGCAGCTTCAAAACGACAGGACTAGCGGGATTCCAAGAGACCCAGTACTTC. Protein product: CASSFKTTGLAGFQETQYF. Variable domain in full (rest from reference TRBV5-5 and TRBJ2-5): DAGVTQSPTHLIKTRGQQVTLRCSPISGHKSVSWYQQVLGQGPQFIFQYYEKEERGRGNFPDRFSARQFPNYSSELNVNALLLGDSALYLCASSFKTTGLAGFQETQYFGPGTRLLVL.

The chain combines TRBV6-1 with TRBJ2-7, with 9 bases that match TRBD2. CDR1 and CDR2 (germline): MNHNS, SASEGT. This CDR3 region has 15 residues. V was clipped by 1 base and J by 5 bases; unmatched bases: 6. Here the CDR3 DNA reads TGTGCCAGCAGTGAAGTAAGCGGGAGGTCCCACGAGCAGTACTTC. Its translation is CASSEVSGRSHEQYF.

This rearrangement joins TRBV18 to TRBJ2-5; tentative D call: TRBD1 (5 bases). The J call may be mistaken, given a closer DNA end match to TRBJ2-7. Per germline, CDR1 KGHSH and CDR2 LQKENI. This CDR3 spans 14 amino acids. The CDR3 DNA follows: TGTGCCAGCTCACCAGGTGGGCAGGGCTACGAGCAGTACTTC. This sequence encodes CASSPGGQGYEQYF.

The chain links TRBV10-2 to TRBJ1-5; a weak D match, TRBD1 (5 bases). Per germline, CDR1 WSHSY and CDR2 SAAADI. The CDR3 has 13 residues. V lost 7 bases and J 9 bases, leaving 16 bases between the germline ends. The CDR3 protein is CASTSLGGSPQHF. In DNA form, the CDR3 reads TGCGCCAGCACTAGTCTCGGGGGGTCGCCCCAGCATTTT.

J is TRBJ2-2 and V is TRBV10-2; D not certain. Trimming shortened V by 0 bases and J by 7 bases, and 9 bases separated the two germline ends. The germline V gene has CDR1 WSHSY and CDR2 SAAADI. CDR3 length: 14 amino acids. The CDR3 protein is CASSESFPFGELFF. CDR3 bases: TGCGCCAGCAGTGAGTCGTTCCCGTTCGGGGAGCTGTTTTTT.

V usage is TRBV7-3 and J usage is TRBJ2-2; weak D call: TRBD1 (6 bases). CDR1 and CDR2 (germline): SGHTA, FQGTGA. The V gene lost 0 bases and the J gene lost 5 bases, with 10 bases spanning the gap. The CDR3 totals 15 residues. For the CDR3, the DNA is TGTGCCAGCAGCTTAACTCAGGGGCTAACCGGGGAGCTGTTTTTT. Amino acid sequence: CASSLTQGLTGELFF.

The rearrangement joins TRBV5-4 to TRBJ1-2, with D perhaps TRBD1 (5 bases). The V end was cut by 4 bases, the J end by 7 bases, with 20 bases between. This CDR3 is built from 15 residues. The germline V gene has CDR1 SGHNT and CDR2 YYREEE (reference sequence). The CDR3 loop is CASSQGHPGGGGYTF. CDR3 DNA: TGTGCCAGCAGCCAAGGACACCCCGGGGGTGGTGGCTACACCTTC.

The CDR3 DNA sequence: TGCGCCAGCAGCCAAGTTTTAGCGGGTCGTGGCTACACCTTC. The encoded protein is CASSQVLAGRGYTF. V is TRBV4-1 and J is TRBJ1-2; no definite D call. The V gene lost 1 base and the J gene lost 7 bases, with 13 bases spanning the gap. The CDR3 is 14 residues long. Germline CDR1 reads MGHRA; CDR2 reads YSYEKL.

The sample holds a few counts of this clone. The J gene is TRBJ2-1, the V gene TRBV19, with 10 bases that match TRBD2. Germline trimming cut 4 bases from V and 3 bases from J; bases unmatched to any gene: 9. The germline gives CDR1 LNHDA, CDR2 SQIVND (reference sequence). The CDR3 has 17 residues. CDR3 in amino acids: CASSSAPSGSIYNEQFF. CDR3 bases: TGTGCCAGTAGTAGCGCTCCTAGCGGGAGTATCTACAATGAGCAGTTCTTC.